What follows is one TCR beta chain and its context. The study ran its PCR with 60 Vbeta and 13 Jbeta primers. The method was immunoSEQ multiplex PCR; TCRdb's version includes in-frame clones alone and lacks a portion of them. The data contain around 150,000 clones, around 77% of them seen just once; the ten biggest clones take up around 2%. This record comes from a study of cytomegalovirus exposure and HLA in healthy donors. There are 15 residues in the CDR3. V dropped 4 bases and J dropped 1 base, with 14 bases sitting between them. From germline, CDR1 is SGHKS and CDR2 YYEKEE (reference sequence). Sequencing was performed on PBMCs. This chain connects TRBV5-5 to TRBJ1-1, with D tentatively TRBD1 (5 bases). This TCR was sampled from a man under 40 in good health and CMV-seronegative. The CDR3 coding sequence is TGTGCCAGCAGCCCCCAGGGTGGTGGGAACACTGAAGCTTTCTTT. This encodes CASSPQGGGNTEAFF.